This section outlines one T cell receptor (beta chain) sequence together with its context. As handled by the study authors: Reference gene primer amplification gave estimated nucleated cell counts. Sequencing was performed with immunoSEQ multiplex PCR; in TCRdb, only in-frame clones are kept and a portion is missing. V and J calls plus clone size are reproduced from that table; the DNA served to infer D and trimming. The sample includes about 370,000 clones, roughly 90% of them seen just once. This specimen belongs to a study of blood T cell repertoires in COVID-19. Turning to the study itself: Sources were T cells, B-cell-depleted T cells, or PBMCs; the material itself was cDNA or gDNA.

This CDR3 comprises 15 residues. With V trimmed by 5 bases and J by 0 bases, 3 bases remained unmatched. Germline V gives CDR1 MNHEY, CDR2 SVGAGI. The chain recombines TRBV6-5 with TRBJ2-3, with 9 bases fitting TRBD2. Specimen: PBMCs or T cells enriched from blood (not recorded which). The receptor comes from a woman aged 40 to 50 who had been exposed to COVID-19. The CDR3 DNA follows: TGTGCCAGCAGTAGGAGCGGGGGGAGCACAGATACGCAGTATTTT. Amino acid sequence: CASSRSGGSTDTQYF.